Included here is one TCR beta chain sequence, with context. Its specificity is not known. The CDR3 covers 13 residues. From germline, CDR1 is LNHDA and CDR2 SQIVND (reference sequence). Trimming removed 6 bases at V and 0 bases at J, with 6 bases between. These data belong to a study of cytomegalovirus exposure and HLA in healthy donors. General study results and limits: Earlier results showed most TCR beta V segments being productive about 87% or about 30% of the time. V- and J-gene trimming of TCR beta was linked (in a later analysis) to a missense DCLRE1C variant. A later analysis found that most CMV-associated TCR beta chains appeared HLA-restricted.

The PCR made use of 60 Vbeta and 13 Jbeta primers. Clones were read by immunoSEQ multiplex PCR, and TCRdb kept only the in-frame ones, dropping some. The data hold roughly 140,000 clones, with 70% to 80% observed a single time. The chain is built from TRBV19 and TRBJ2-1; D not resolved. Input material: PBMCs. The clonotype comes from a human donor in good health. This chain's CDR3 is CASRGFSYNEQFF. For the CDR3, the DNA is TGTGCCAGTAGGGGCTTCTCCTACAATGAGCAGTTCTTC. Combining the CDR3 with reference TRBV19 and TRBJ2-1 gives the whole variable domain DGGITQSPKYLFRKEGQNVTLSCEQNLNHDAMYWYRQDPGQGLRLIYYSQIVNDFQKGDIAEGYSVSREKKESFPLTVTSAQKNPTAFYLCASRGFSYNEQFFGPGTRLTVL.